This TCR beta chain was sequenced for a study of T-cell reconstitution after alpha-beta-depleted transplantation in children. Study-wide points: Surviving recipient T cells and intrathymic progenitors accounted for some patients' high TCRbeta diversity at day 60. Several hundred expanded graft clones reportedly were the source of alpha-beta T cells about two months after transplant. The authors attributed T-cell counts and diversity one year after transplant mostly to newly produced T cells.

As for this clonotype: Its antigen remains unidentified.

The V gene lost 0 bases and the J gene lost 5 bases, with 11 bases spanning the gap. This CDR3 is 14 amino acids long. CDR1 is DFQATT, CDR2 SNEGSKA, per germline (reference sequence). As it was prepared, the TCRbeta library received unique molecular identifiers. TCRdb independently ran MiXCR on the PCR reads; one entry per CDR3 protein. This table has 490,000 or so distinct CDR3 sequences, about 11% appearing once. The chain couples TRBV20-1 to TRBJ2-4, with unresolved D. The receptor comes from a child aged 2 to 10 with inherited bone marrow failure, due to receive a stem cell transplant. Sample: PBMCs, taken before TCRalphabeta/CD19-depleted stem cell transplant. The CDR3 nucleotides read TGCAGTGCTAGAGATCCACGGGCAGAAAACATTCAGTACTTC. Its protein product is CSARDPRAENIQYF.